This T cell receptor beta chain was captured in a study of monozygotic twins with inflammatory bowel disease. TCRdb re-called the 5' RACE reads; every CDR3 protein appears as one record, without DNA. The clone table shows about 440,000 distinct CDR3 sequences, with the ten largest holding about 2.6%. CDR3 length equals 13 residues. Per germline, CDR1 SGHRS and CDR2 YFSETQ. This clonotype was sampled from a human donor with ulcerative colitis or Crohn's disease, or a healthy co-twin of an affected twin (not recorded which). The sequencing sample was made of blood. The chain recombines TRBV5-1 with TRBJ2-1; there is no DNA to check the TCRdb D call of TRBD1. CDR3 sequence reads: CASSLDRTSEQFF. Together with reference TRBV5-1 and TRBJ2-1, the CDR3 gives the full variable domain: KAGVTQTPRYLIKTRGQQVTLSCSPISGHRSVSWYQQTPGQGLQFLFEYFSETQRNKGNFPGRFSGRQFSNSRSEMNVSTLELGDSALYLCASSLDRTSEQFFGPGTRLTVL.